Listed below are T cell receptor beta chains from one sample, sequenced in a study of blood T cell repertoires in COVID-19. Data came from immunoSEQ multiplex PCR; TCRdb stores just in-frame clones and leaves some out. Here the sample spans a few hundred thousand clones, roughly 80% being singletons. The sequencing sample was made of PBMCs or T cells enriched from blood (not recorded which). The receptors here all came from a woman in her forties or fifties who had recovered from COVID-19. Both conserved end residues are part of each CDR3.

v_call cdr3_aa
TRBV18 CASSPLRGTDTQYF
TRBV7-6 CASSLSEVSYNEQFF
TRBV7-2 CASSLDRGIGELFF
TRBV5-6 CASSMGQGARGYTF
TRBV9 CASSALGQGPYNEQFF
TRBV5-4 CASFRQGDEKLFF
TRBV7-2 CASSPHSGNTIYF
TRBV4-3 CASSQDRGLVRETQYF
TRBV4-1 CASSEGLAGIAKNIQYF
TRBV6-5 CASTSGYTGELFF
TRBV5-5 CASSLAPGQTGNTIYF